This T cell receptor (beta chain) was sequenced for a study of Tregs in tolerant kidney transplant recipients. Study results and limitations: Tolerant patients' donor-specific Tregs expanded beyond overall Tregs, suggesting antigen-driven growth. Nucleotide sequences could not be compared across some patients' samples due to primer changes. Findings come from small patient numbers and require larger validation.

Produced via immunoSEQ multiplex PCR; TCRdb's table is partial and in-frame only. The sample totals 30,000 or so clones. A note on this clone: The antigen is not known. The CDR3 extends 3 residues past the end of the read, so its final part is completed from the germline J gene.

CDR1 and CDR2 (germline): SGHAT, FQNNGV. The length of the CDR3 is 15 residues. V lost 1 base and J lost 5; bases outside the gene matches: 3. The specimen was CD8+ T cells from blood, collected before the transplant. This clonotype originated in a human donor who received a combined kidney and bone marrow transplant. The rearrangement links TRBV11-2 to TRBJ2-3, with 10 bases matching TRBD1. CDR3 region: CASSLGTGGLDTQYF. The sequenced part of the CDR3 DNA is TGTGCCAGCAGCTTAGGGACAGGGGGTTTAGATACG.